This T cell receptor beta chain was recovered during a study of blood T cell repertoires in COVID-19. Across the study: Sites across the United States, Italy and Spain contributed samples from acute and convalescent COVID-19. The analysed material was cDNA or gDNA that came from T cells, B-cell-depleted T cells, or PBMCs.

Some clones are missing from TCRdb's copy, which holds only in-frame ones; the method was immunoSEQ multiplex PCR. The table has 150,000 to 200,000 clones, 70% to 85% seen once. Germline CDR1 is WSHSY and CDR2 is SAAADI. V was pared by 4 bases and J by 10 bases, with 23 bases between. This CDR3 contains 17 residues. Categorization into cohorts depended on clinical history that participants reported. Symptom resolution, clearance, or two negative PCRs marked the recovered donors of Cohort 3. The chain has TRBV10-2 and TRBJ1-6, with D perhaps TRBD1 (6 bases). Sequenced: PBMCs or T cells enriched from blood (not recorded which). This receptor was obtained from a man aged 50 or older who had recovered from COVID-19. CDR3 protein: CASSGLFRDTSTSPLHF. CDR3 nucleotides: TGCGCCAGCAGTGGGCTTTTCCGGGACACTTCAACCTCACCCCTCCACTTT.